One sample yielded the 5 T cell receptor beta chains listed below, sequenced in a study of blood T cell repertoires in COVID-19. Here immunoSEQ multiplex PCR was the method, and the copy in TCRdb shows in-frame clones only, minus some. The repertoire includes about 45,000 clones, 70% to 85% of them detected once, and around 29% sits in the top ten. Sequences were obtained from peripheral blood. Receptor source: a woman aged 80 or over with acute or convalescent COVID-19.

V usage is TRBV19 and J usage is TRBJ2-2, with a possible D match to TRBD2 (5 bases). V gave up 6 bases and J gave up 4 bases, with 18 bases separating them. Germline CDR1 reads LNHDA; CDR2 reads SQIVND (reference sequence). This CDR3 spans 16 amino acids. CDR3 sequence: CASRPEGASGTGELFF. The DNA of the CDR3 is TGTGCCAGTAGACCCGAGGGCGCCTCAGGCACCGGGGAGCTGTTTTTT.

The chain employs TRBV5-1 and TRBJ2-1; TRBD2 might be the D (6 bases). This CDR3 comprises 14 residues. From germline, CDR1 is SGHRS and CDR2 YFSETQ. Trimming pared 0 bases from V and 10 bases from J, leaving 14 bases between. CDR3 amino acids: CASSLDSGVFEQFF. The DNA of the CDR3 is TGCGCCAGCAGCTTGGATTCGGGAGTCTTCGAGCAGTTCTTC. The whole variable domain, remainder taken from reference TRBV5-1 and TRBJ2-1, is KAGVTQTPRYLIKTRGQQVTLSCSPISGHRSVSWYQQTPGQGLQFLFEYFSETQRNKGNFPGRFSGRQFSNSRSEMNVSTLELGDSALYLCASSLDSGVFEQFFGPGTRLTVL.

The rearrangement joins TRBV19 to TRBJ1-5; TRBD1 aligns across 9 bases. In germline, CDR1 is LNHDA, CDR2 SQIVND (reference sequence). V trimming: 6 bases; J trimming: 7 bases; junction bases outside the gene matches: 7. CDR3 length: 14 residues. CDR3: CASRQGAINQPQHF. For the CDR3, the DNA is TGTGCCAGTAGACAGGGGGCAATTAACCAGCCCCAGCATTTT.

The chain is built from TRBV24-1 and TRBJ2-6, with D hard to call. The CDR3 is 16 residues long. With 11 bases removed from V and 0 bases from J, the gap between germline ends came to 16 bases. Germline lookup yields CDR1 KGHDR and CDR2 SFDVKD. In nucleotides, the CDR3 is TGTGCCAGACCGGAGACGTTCGCCTCTGGGGCCAACGTCCTGACTTTC. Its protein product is CARPETFASGANVLTF.

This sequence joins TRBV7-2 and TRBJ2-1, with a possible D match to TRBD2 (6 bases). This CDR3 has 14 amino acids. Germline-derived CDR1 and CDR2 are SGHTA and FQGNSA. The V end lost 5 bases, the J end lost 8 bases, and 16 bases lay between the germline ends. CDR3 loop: CASSLTSGSDEQFF. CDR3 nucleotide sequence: TGTGCCAGCAGCCTGACTAGTGGTTCGGATGAGCAGTTCTTC.